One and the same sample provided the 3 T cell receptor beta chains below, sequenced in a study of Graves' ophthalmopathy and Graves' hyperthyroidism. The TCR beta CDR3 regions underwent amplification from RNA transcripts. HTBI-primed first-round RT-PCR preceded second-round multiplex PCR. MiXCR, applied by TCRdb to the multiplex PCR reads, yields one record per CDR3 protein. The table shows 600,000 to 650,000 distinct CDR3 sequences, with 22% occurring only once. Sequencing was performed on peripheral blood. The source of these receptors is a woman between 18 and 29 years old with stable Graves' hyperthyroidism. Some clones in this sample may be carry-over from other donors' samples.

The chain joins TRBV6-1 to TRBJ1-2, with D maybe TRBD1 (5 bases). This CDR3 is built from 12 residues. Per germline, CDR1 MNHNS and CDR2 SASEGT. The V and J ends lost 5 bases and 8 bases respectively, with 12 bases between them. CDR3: CASSRGTTGYTF. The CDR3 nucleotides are TGTGCCAGCAGTCGGGGGACCACAGGCTACACCTTC.

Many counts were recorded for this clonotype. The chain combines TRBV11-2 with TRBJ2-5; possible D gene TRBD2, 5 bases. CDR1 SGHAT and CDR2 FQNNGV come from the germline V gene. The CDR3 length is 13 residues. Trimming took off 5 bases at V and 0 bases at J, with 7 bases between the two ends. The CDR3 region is CASSRTYQETQYF. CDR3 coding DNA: TGTGCCAGCAGCCGGACTTACCAAGAGACCCAGTACTTC.

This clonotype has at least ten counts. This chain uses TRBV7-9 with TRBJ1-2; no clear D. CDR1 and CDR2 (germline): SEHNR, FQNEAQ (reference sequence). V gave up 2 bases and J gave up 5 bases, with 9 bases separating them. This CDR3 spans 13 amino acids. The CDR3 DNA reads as TGTGCCAGCAGCTTAATAAGTCAGTATGGCTACACCTTC. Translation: CASSLISQYGYTF.